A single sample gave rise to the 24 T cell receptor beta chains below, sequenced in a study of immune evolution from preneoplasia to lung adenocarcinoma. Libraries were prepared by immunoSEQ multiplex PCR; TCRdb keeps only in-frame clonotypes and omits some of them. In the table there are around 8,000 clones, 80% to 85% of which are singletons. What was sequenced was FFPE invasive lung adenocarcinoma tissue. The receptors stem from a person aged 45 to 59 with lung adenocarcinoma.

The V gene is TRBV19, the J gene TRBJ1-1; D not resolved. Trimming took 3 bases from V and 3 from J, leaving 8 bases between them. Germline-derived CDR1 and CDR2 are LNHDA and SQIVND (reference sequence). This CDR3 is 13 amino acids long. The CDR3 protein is CASSIFADTEAFF. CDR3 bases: TGTGCCAGTAGTATTTTCGCCGACACTGAAGCTTTCTTT.

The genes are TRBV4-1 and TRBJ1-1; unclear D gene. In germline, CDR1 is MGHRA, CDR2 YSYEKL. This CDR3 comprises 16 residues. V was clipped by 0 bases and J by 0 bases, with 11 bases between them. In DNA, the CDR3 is TGCGCCAGCAGCCAAGATCGCGGGGTCATGAACACTGAAGCTTTCTTT. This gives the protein CASSQDRGVMNTEAFF.

CDR3 region: CASSTDRGNTEAFF. CDR3 DNA sequence: TGTGCCAGCAGTACTGACAGGGGGAACACTGAAGCTTTCTTT. V and J are TRBV2 and TRBJ1-1; 8 positions agree with TRBD1. Germline lookup yields CDR1 SNHLY and CDR2 FYNNEI. The ends lost 5 bases at V and 1 base at J; junction bases unmatched: 3. This CDR3 is 14 amino acids long.

The chain's CDR3 is CASSPLRPPYEQYF. In nucleotides, the CDR3 is TGTGCCAGCAGCCCACTAAGGCCCCCCTACGAGCAGTACTTC. The chain is built from TRBV5-4 and TRBJ2-7; D is unclear. V dropped 4 bases and J dropped 2 bases, with 13 bases sitting between them. In germline, CDR1 is SGHNT, CDR2 YYREEE (reference sequence). This CDR3 is 14 amino acids long.

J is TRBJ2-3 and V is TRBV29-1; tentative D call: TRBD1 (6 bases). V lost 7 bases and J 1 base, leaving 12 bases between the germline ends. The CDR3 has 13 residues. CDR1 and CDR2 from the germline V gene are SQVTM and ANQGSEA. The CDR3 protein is CSGSDSGTDTQYF. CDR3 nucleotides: TGCAGCGGATCGGACAGCGGCACAGATACGCAGTATTTT.

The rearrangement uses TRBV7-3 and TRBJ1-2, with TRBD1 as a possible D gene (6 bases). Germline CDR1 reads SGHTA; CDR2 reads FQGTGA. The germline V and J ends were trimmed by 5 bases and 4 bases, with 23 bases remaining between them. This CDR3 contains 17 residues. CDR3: CASSLTPETGRTYGYTF. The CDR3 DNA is TGTGCCAGCAGCCTTACCCCAGAAACAGGGCGGACCTATGGCTACACCTTC. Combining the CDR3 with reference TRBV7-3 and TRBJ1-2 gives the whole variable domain GAGVSQTPSNKVTEKGKYVELRCDPISGHTALYWYRQSLGQGPEFLIYFQGTGAADDSGLPNDRFFAVRPEGSVSTLKIQRTERGDSAVYLCASSLTPETGRTYGYTFGSGTRLTVV.

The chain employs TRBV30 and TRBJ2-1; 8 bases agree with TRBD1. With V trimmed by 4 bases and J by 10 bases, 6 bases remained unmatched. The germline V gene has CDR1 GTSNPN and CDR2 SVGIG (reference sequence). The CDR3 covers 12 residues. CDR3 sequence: CAWTPWTGEQFF. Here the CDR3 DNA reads TGTGCCTGGACCCCCTGGACAGGGGAGCAGTTCTTC.

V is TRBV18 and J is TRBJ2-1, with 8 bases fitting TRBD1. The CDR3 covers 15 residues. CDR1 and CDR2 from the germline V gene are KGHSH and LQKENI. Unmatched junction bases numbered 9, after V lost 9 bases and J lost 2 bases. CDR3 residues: CASHTGTGPYNEQFF. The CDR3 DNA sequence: TGTGCCAGTCATACCGGGACAGGCCCCTACAATGAGCAGTTCTTC. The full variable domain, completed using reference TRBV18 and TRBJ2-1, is NAGVMQNPRHLVRRRGQEARLRCSPMKGHSHVYWYRQLPEEGLKFMVYLQKENIIDESGMPKERFSAEFPKEGPSILRIQQVVRGDSAAYFCASHTGTGPYNEQFFGPGTRLTVL.

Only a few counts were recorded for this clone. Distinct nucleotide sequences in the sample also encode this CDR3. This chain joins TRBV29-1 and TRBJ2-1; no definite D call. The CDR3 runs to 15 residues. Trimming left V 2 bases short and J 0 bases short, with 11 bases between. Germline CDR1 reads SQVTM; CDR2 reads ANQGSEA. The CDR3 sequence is CSVELSGSSYNEQFF. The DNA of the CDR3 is TGCAGCGTTGAACTGTCAGGAAGCTCCTACAATGAGCAGTTCTTC.

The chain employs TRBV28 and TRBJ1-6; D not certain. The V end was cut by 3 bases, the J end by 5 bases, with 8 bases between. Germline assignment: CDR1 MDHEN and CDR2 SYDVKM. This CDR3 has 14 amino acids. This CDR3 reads CASSLVGDNSPLHF. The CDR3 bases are TGTGCCAGCAGTTTGGTCGGGGATAATTCACCCCTCCACTTT.

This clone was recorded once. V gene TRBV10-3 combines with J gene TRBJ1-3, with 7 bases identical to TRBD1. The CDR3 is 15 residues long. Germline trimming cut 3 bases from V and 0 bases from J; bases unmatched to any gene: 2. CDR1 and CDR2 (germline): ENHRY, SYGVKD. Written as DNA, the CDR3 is TGTGCCATCAGTGAACAGGGGTTCTCTGGAAACACCATATATTTT. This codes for CAISEQGFSGNTIYF.

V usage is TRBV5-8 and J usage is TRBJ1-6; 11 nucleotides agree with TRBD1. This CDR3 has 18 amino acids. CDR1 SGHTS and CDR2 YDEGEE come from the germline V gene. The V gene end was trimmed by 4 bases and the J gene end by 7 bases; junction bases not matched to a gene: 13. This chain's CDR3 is CASSEDRGLLAGNSPLHF. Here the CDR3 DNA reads TGTGCCAGCAGCGAGGACAGGGGGCTCCTCGCAGGAAATTCACCCCTCCACTTT.

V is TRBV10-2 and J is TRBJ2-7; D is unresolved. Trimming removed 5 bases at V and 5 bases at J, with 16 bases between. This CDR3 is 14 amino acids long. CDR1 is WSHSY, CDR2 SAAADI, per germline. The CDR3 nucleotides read TGCGCCAGCAGTCGGGTGGGTGGTGCGGACGAGCAGTACTTC. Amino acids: CASSRVGGADEQYF.

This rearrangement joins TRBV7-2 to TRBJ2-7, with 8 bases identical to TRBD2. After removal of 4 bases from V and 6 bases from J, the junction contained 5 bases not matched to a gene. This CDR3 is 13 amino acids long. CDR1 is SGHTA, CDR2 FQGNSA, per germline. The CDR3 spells CASSWAGGAEQYF. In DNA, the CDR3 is TGTGCCAGCAGCTGGGCCGGGGGGGCCGAGCAGTACTTC.

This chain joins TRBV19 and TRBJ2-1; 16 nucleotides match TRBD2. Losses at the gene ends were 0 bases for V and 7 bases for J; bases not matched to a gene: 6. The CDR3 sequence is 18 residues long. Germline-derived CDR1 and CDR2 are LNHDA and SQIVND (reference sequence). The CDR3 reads CASSIDGTSGRGKNEQFF. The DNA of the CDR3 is TGTGCCAGTAGTATAGACGGGACTAGCGGGAGGGGTAAGAATGAGCAGTTCTTC.

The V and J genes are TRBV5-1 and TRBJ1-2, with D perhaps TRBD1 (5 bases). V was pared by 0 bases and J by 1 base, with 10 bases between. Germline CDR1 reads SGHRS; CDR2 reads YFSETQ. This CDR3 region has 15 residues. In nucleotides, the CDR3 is TGCGCCAGCAGCTTGGATCGGGGGAGTAACTATGGCTACACCTTC. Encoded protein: CASSLDRGSNYGYTF.

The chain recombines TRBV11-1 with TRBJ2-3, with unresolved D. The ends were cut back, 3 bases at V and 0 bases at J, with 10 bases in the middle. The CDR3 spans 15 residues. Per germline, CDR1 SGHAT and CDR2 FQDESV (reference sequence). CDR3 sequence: CASSFQRTSTDTQYF. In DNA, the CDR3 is TGTGCCAGCAGCTTCCAAAGAACTAGCACAGATACGCAGTATTTT.

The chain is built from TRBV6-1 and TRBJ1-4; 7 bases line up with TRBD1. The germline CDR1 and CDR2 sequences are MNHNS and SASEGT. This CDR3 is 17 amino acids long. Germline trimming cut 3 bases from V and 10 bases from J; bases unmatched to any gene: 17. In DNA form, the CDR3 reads TGTGCCAGCAGTGACTGGGACAGAAGGGCCTTAGTCGGAAAACTGTTTTTT. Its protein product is CASSDWDRRALVGKLFF.

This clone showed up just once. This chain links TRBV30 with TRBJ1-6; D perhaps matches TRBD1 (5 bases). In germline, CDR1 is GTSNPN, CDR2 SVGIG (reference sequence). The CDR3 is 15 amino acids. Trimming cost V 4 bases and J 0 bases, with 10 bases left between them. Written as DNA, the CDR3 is TGTGCCTGGATCCAGGGAAGCTCCTATAATTCACCCCTCCACTTT. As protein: CAWIQGSSYNSPLHF.

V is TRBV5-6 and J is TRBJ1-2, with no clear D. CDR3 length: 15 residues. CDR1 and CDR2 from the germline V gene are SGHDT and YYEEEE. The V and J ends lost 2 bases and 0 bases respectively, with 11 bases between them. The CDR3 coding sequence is TGTGCCAGCAGCTTTTTCAACAGAGCTAACTATGGCTACACCTTC. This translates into CASSFFNRANYGYTF.

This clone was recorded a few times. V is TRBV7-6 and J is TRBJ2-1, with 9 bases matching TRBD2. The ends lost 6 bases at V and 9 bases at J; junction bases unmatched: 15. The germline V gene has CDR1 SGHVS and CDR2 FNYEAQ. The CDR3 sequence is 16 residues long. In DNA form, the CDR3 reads TGTGCCAGCAGTGAGGGTCTAGCGGGGAACGAGGGTGAGCAGTTCTTC. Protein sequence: CASSEGLAGNEGEQFF.

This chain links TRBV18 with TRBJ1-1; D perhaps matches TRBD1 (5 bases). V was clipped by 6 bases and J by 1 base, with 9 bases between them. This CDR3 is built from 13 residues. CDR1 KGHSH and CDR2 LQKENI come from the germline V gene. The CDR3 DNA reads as TGTGCCAGCTCCCACGACAGGAACACTGAAGCTTTCTTT. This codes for CASSHDRNTEAFF.

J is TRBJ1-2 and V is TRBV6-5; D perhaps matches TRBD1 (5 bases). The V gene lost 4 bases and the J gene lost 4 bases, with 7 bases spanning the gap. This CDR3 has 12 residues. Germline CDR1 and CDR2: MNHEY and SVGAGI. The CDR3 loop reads CASSSGLYGYTF. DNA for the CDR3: TGTGCCAGCAGTTCAGGGCTCTATGGCTACACCTTC.

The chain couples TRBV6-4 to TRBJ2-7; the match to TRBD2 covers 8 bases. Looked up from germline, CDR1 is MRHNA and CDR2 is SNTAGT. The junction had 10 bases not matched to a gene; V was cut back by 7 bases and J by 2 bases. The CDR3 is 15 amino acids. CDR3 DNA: TGTGCCAGCAAGTTAGCGGGAAATGGGCCCTACGAGCAGTACTTC. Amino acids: CASKLAGNGPYEQYF.